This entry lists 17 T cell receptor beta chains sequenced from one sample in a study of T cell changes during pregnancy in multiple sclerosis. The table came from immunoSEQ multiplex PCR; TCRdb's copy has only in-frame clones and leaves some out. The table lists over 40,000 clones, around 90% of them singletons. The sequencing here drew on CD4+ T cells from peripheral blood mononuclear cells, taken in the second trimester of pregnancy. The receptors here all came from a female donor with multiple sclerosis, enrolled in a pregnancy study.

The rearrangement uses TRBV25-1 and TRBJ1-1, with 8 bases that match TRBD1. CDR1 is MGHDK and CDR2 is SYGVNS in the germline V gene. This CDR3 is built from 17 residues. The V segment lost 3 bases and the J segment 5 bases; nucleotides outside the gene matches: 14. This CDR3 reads CASSDLPRTGLRTEAFF. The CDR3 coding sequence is TGTGCCAGCAGTGATTTACCCAGGACAGGGTTGAGAACTGAAGCTTTCTTT.

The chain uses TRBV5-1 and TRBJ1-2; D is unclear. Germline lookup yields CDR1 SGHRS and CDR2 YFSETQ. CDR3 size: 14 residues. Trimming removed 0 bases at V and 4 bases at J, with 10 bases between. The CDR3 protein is CASSLEVGGYGYTF. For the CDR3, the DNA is TGCGCCAGCAGCTTGGAGGTCGGCGGCTATGGCTACACCTTC.

The CDR3 sequence: CASSGTGTSYNSPLHF. CDR3 bases: TGTGCCAGCAGCGGCACAGGGACCTCCTATAATTCACCCCTCCACTTT. The chain links TRBV5-6 to TRBJ1-6; a weak D match, TRBD1 (6 bases). CDR3 length: 16 residues. Trimming left V 4 bases short and J 0 bases short, with 11 bases between. Germline CDR1 and CDR2: SGHDT and YYEEEE.

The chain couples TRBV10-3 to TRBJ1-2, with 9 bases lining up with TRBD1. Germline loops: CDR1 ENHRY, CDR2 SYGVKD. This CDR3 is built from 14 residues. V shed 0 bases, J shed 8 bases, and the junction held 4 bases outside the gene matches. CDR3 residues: CAISESRQGGGYTF. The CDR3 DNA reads TGTGCCATCAGTGAGTCGAGACAGGGGGGCGGCTACACCTTC.

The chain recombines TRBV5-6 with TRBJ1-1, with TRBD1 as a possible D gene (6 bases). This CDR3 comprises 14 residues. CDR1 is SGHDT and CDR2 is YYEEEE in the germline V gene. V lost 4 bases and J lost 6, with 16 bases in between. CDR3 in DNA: TGTGCCAGCAGCGGTATCAGGGGAGTGGCTGAAGCTTTCTTT. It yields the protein CASSGIRGVAEAFF.

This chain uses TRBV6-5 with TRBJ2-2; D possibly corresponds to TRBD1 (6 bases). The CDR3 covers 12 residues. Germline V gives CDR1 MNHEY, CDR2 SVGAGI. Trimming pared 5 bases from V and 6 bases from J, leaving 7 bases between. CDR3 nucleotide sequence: TGTGCCAGCAGTACAGGGTCCGGGGAGCTGTTTTTT. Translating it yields CASSTGSGELFF.

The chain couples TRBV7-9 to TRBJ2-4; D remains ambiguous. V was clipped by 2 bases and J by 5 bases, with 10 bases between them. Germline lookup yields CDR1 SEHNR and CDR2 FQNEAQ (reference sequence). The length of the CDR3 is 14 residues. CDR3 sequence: CASSLSGAQNIQYF. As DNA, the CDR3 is TGTGCCAGCAGCTTATCAGGCGCTCAAAACATTCAGTACTTC. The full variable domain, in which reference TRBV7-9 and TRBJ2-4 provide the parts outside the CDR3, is DTGVSQNPRHKITKRGQNVTFRCDPISEHNRLYWYRQTLGQGPEFLTYFQNEAQLEKSRLLSDRFSAERPKGSFSTLEIQRTEQGDSAMYLCASSLSGAQNIQYFGAGTRLSVL.

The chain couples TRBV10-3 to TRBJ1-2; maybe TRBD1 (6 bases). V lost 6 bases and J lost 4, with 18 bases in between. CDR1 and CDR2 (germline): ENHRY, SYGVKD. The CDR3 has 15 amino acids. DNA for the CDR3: TGTGCCATCAGCCCCGGGGGGCAGGGAGGCTATGGCTACACCTTC. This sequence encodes CAISPGGQGGYGYTF.

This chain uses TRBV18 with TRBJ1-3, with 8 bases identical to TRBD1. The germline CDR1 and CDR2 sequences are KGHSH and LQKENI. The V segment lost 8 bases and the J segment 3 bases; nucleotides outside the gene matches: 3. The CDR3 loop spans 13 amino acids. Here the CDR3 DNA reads TGTGCCAGCACAGACAGGGGTGGAAACACCATATATTTT. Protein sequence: CASTDRGGNTIYF.

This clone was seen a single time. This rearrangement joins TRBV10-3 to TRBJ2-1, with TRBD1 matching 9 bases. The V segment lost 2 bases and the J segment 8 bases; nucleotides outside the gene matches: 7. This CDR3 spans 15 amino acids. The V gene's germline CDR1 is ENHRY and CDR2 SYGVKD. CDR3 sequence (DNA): TGTGCCATCAGTGAGAGGGAGACAGGGGGGGATGAGCAGTTCTTC. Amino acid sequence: CAISERETGGDEQFF.

The CDR3 coding sequence is TGTGCCAGCAGTCTGATTCTAGCGGGGGGGCGAGAGACCCAGTACTTC. This gives the protein CASSLILAGGRETQYF. The gene calls are TRBV7-9 and TRBJ2-5; the match to TRBD2 covers 12 bases. Germline lookup yields CDR1 SEHNR and CDR2 FQNEAQ (reference sequence). V dropped 6 bases and J dropped 4; count of bases not matched to a gene: 9. This CDR3 comprises 16 residues.

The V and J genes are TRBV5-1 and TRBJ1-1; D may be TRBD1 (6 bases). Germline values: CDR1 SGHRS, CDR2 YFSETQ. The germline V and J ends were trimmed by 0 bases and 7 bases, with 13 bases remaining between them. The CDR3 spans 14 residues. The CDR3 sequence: CASSLDGGAVEAFF. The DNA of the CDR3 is TGCGCCAGCAGCTTGGATGGGGGGGCGGTTGAAGCTTTCTTT.

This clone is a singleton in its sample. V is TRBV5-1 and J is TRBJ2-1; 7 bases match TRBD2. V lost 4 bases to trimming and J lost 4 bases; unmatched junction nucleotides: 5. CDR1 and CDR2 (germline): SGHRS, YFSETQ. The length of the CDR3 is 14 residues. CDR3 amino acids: CASSPGGSYNEQFF. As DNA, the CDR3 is TGCGCCAGCAGCCCGGGGGGAAGTTACAATGAGCAGTTCTTC.

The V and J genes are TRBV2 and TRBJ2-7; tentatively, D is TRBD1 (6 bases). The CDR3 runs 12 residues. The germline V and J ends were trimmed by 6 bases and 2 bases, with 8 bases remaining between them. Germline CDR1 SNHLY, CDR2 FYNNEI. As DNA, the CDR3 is TGTGCCAGCAGGGGGGACACCTACGAGCAGTACTTC. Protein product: CASRGDTYEQYF.

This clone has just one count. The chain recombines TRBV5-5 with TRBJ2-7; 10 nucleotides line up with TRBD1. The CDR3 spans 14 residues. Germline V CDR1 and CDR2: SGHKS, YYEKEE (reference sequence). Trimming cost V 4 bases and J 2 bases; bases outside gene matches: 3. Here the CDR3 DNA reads TGTGCCAGCAGCCTCGGACAGGGGGCCTACGAGCAGTACTTC. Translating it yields CASSLGQGAYEQYF.

CDR3 DNA sequence: TGCGCCAGCAGCTCTTCTAGCGGGGCCGAAAAGAAGCAGTTCTTC. Encoded protein: CASSSSSGAEKKQFF. The V call is TRBV5-1, the J call TRBJ2-1, with 9 bases that match TRBD2. V was clipped by 3 bases and J by 11 bases; unmatched bases: 12. The CDR3 length is 15 residues. Germline values: CDR1 SGHRS, CDR2 YFSETQ.

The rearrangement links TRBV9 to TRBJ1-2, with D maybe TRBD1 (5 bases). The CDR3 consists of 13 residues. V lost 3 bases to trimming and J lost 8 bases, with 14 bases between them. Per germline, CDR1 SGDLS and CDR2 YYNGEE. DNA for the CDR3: TGTGCCAGCAGCGCCTCTTCCAGGGCCGGCTACACCTTC. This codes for CASSASSRAGYTF.